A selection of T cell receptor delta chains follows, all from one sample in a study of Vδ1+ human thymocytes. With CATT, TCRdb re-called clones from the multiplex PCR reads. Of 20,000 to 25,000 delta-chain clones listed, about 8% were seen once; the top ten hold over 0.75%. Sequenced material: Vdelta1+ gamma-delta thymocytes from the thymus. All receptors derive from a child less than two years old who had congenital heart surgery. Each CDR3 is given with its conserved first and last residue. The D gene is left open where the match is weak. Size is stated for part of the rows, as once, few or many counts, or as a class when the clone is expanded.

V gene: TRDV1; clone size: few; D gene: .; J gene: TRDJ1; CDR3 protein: CALGVNFLRGYADKLIF; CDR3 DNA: TGTGCTCTTGGGGTTAACTTCCTACGAGGATACGCCGATAAACTCATCTTT
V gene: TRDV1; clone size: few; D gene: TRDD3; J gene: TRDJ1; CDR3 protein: CALGEGISYWGRYTDKLIF; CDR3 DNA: TGTGCTCTTGGGGAGGGGATTTCCTACTGGGGGAGGTACACCGATAAACTCATCTTT
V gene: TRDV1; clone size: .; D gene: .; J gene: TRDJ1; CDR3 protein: CALGELKLPGNRNKLIF; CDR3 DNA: TGTGCTCTTGGGGAACTTAAACTTCCTGGGAACCGAAATAAACTCATCTTT
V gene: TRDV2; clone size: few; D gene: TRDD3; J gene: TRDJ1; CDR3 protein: CACAARWIRKDKLIF; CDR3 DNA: TGTGCCTGTGCCGCCCGGTGGATACGCAAAGATAAACTCATCTTT
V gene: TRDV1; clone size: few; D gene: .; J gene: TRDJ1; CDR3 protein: CALGERWDAPMGGITYTDKLIF; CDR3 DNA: TGTGCTCTTGGGGAAAGATGGGACGCTCCCATGGGTGGGATTACTTACACCGATAAACTCATCTTT
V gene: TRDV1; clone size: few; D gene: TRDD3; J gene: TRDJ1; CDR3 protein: CALGEFTVLGDTYTDKLIF; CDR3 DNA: TGTGCTCTTGGGGAATTCACAGTACTGGGGGATACGTACACCGATAAACTCATCTTT
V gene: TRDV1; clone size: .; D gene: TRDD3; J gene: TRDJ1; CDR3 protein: CALGELRGGLPDKLIF; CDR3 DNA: TGTGCTCTTGGGGAACTCAGGGGGGGATTACCCGATAAACTCATCTTT
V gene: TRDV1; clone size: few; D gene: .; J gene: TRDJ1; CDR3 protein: CALGDPMGTDKLIF; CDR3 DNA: TGTGCTCTTGGGGACCCCATGGGCACCGATAAACTCATCTTT
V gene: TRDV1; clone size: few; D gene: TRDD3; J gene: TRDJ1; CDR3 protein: CALGELRYWGIHTDKLIF; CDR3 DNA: TGTGCTCTTGGGGAACTGAGGTACTGGGGGATCCACACCGATAAACTCATCTTT
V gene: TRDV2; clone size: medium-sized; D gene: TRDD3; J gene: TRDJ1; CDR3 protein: CACDTVWGIQYHTTDKLIF; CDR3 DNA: TGTGCCTGTGACACCGTCTGGGGGATCCAGTACCATACGACCGATAAACTCATCTTT
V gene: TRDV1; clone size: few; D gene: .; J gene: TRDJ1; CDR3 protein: CALGESRHQATDKLIF; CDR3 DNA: TGTGCTCTTGGGGAATCGCGGCATCAGGCCACCGATAAACTCATCTTT
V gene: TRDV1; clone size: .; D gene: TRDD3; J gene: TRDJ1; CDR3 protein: CALGERGGYAADKLIF; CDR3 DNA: TGTGCTCTTGGGGAACGTGGGGGATACGCGGCCGATAAACTCATCTTT
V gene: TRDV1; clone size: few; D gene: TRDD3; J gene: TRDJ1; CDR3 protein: CALGELRIPNDWGIIHTDKLIF; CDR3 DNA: TGTGCTCTTGGGGAACTCCGAATACCCAACGACTGGGGGATAATTCACACTGATAAACTCATCTTT
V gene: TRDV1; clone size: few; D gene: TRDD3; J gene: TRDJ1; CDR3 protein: CALGERPYWGKLIF; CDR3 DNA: TGTGCTCTTGGGGAACGACCCTACTGGGGCAAACTCATCTTT
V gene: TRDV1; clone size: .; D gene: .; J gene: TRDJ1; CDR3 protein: CALGEGFLASGRYTDKLIF; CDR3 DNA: TGTGCTCTTGGGGAAGGCTTCCTTGCCTCCGGTAGGTACACCGATAAACTCATCTTT
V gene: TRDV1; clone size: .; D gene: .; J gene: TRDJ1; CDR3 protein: CALGFYRALGYTDKLIF; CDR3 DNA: TGTGCTCTTGGGTTCTACAGAGCCCTGGGTTACACCGATAAACTCATCTTT
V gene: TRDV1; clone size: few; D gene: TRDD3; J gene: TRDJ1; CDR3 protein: CALGEPFPQGDTSPYTDKLIF; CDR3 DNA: TGTGCTCTTGGGGAGCCCTTCCCACAGGGGGATACGTCTCCGTACACCGATAAACTCATCTTT
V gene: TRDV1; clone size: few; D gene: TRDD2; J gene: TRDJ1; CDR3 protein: CALGELRKAFLRGVRYTDKLIF; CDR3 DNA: TGTGCTCTTGGGGAACTGAGGAAAGCCTTCCTACGGGGGGTTAGGTACACCGATAAACTCATCTTT
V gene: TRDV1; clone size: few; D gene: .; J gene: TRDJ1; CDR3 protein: CALGDSSYGGGYDKLIF; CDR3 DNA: TGTGCTCTTGGGGACTCTTCCTACGGAGGGGGATACGATAAACTCATCTTT
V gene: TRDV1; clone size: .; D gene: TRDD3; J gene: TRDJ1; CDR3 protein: CALGDPAFLRLGDLRFPDKLIF; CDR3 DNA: TGTGCTCTTGGGGACCCGGCCTTCCTAAGACTGGGGGATCTTCGTTTTCCCGATAAACTCATCTTT
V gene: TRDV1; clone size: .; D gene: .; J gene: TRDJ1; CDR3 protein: CALGDPRGPKLIF; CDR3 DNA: TGTGCTCTTGGGGACCCTAGGGGACCCAAACTCATCTTT
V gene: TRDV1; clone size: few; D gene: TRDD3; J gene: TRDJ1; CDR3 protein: CALGDPWALIKTGDSVSTKLIF; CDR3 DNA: TGTGCTCTTGGGGACCCCTGGGCTCTTATAAAGACGGGGGATAGTGTATCGACAAAACTCATCTTT
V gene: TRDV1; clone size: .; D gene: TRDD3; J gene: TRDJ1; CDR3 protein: CALGEGWGIEPIF; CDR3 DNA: TGTGCTCTTGGGGAAGGTTGGGGGATTGAACCCATCTTT
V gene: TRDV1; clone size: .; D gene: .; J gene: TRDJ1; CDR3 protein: CALGELPGLGKSDKLIF; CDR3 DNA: TGTGCTCTTGGGGAACTCCCTGGGCTGGGAAAATCCGATAAACTCATCTTT
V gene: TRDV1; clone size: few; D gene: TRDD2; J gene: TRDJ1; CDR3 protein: CALGELPVLPTFVWGNTDKLIF; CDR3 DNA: TGTGCTCTTGGGGAACTGCCCGTGCTTCCTACCTTCGTCTGGGGCAACACCGATAAACTCATCTTT
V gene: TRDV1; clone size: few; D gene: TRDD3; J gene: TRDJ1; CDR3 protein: CALGEPIGDTRVTDKLIF; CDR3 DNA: TGTGCTCTTGGGGAACCCATAGGGGATACGCGGGTAACCGATAAACTCATCTTT
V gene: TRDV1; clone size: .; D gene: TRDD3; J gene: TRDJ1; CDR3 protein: CALGVSFTHRTGGRYTDKLIF; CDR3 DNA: TGTGCTCTTGGGGTCTCCTTCACGCACCGGACTGGGGGTAGGTACACCGATAAACTCATCTTT
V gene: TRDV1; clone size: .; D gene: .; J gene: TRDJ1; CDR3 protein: CALGEIRLRWGPLEGYTDKLIF; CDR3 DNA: TGTGCTCTTGGGGAAATCAGGCTACGCTGGGGCCCTCTCGAGGGGTACACCGATAAACTCATCTTT
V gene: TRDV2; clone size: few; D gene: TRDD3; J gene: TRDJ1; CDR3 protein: CACGSLLHATGVPLKLIF; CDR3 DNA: TGTGCCTGTGGAAGCCTTCTCCACGCTACTGGGGTCCCCCTTAAACTCATCTTT
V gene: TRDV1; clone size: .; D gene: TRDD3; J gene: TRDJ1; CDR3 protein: CALGELAGGYAGESRELIF; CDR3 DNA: TGTGCTCTTGGGGAACTAGCTGGGGGATACGCTGGGGAGTCCCGGGAACTCATCTTT
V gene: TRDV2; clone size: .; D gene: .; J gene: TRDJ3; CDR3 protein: CACDTWGSYSWDTRQMFF; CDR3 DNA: TGTGCCTGTGACACCTGGGGGTCCTACTCCTGGGACACCCGACAGATGTTTTTC
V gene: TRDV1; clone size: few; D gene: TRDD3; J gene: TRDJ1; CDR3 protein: CALGDTLCTGGYGRVTDKLIF; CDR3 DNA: TGTGCTCTTGGGGACACTCTCTGCACTGGGGGATACGGGCGGGTCACCGATAAACTCATCTTT
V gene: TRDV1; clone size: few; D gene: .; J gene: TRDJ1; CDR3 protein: CALHSTYTDKLIF; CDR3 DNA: TGTGCTCTTCATTCAACGTACACCGATAAACTCATCTTT
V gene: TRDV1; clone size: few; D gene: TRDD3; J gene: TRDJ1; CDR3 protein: CALGELVLGPHTDKLIF; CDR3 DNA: TGTGCTCTTGGGGAACTCGTACTGGGGCCGCACACCGATAAACTCATCTTT
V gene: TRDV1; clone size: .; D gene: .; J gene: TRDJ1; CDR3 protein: CALGEFTHPEQGDKLIF; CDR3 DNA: TGTGCTCTTGGGGAATTCACCCATCCCGAGCAAGGCGATAAACTCATCTTT
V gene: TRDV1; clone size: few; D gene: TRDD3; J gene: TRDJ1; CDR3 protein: CALGEYPLFLLTGDHKLIF; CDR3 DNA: TGTGCTCTTGGGGAATATCCCCTTTTCCTCCTTACTGGGGATCATAAACTCATCTTT
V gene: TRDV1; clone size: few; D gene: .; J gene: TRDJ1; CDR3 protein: CALGEAGPSPDKLIF; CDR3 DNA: TGTGCTCTTGGGGAAGCGGGCCCCTCGCCCGATAAACTCATCTTT